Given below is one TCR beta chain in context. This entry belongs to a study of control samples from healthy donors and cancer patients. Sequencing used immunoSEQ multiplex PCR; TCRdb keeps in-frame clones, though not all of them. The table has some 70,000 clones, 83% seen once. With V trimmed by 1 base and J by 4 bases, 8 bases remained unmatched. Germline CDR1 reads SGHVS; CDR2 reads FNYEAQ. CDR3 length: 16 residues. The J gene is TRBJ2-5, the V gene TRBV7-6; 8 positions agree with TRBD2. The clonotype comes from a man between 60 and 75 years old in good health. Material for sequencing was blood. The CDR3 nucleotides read TGTGCCAGCAGCTTAGGGGGACTAGTAATTGGAGAGACCCAGTACTTC. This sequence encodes CASSLGGLVIGETQYF.